The present TCR beta chain was sequenced within a study of T cell changes during pregnancy in multiple sclerosis (dated by TCRdb to the late 2010s). With respect to the entire study: The study looked at changes in the T cell repertoire across pregnancy in women with multiple sclerosis.

A note on this clone: Its binding antigen is unknown. Base qualities are not provided; no much larger clone lies one nucleotide away.

The junction shows trimming of 2 bases on V and 7 bases on J, plus 20 bases between the germline ends. CDR1 and CDR2 (GTSNPN, SVGIG) derive from the germline V gene (reference sequence). The CDR3 contains 15 residues, cysteine and phenylalanine counted. Just the 45-base CDR3 DNA is kept, in frame starting at base 1. Libraries were built with the immunoSEQ multiplex PCR assay. TCRdb mirrors the immuneACCESS table, restricted to in-frame sequences. Some clones are absent from its copies; in checked studies, under half trace to an unresolved V gene, and the reason for the others is unknown. This sample gives 40,000 or so clones in total; roughly 89% of them show up just once. The top ten clonotypes cover 6% to 7.5% of the sample.

Sequenced here: CD8+ T cells from peripheral blood mononuclear cells, sampled in the second trimester of pregnancy. This TCR was recovered from a female donor with multiple sclerosis, enrolled in a pregnancy study. The chain was built from TRBV30 and TRBJ1-2; matching of 6 bases hints at TRBD1 as the D gene. The CDR3 here reads CAWSNSIRDIGGYTF. The sequence in DNA is TGTGCCTGGAGTAACTCGATACGGGACATCGGTGGCTACACCTTC.